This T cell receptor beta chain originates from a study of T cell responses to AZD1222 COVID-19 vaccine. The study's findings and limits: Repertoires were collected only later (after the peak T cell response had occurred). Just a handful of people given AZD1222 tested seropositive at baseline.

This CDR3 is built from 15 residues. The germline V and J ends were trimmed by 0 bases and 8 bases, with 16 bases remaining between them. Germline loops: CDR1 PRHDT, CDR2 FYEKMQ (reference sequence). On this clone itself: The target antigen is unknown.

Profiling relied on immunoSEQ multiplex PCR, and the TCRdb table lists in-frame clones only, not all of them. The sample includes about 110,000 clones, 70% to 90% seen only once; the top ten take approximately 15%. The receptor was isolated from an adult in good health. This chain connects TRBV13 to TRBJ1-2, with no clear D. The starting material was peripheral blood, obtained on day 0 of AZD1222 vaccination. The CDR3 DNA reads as TGTGCCAGCAGCTTAGGACGTCGGGGTATCGACGGCTACACCTTC. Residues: CASSLGRRGIDGYTF.